This record concerns one TCR beta chain sequence. The data were obtained in a study of blood T cell repertoires in COVID-19. Study context: The United States, Italy and Spain were the sources of the acute and convalescent COVID-19 samples. T cells, B-cell-depleted T cells, or PBMCs supplied cDNA or gDNA.

CDR1 is MNHNY and CDR2 is SVGAGI in the germline V gene (reference sequence). The J segment lost 10 bases and the V segment lost 2 bases, leaving 6 bases of the junction unmatched. CDR3 length: 15 amino acids. Original processing notes: Reference gene primer amplification gave estimated nucleated cell counts. The repertoire was sequenced with immunoSEQ multiplex PCR; TCRdb's copy has only in-frame clones and lacks some. Clone size and V and J calls were adopted from that table, with D and trimming inferred from the DNA. The sample includes 150,000 to 200,000 clones, about 85% of them seen just once. J is TRBJ1-6 and V is TRBV6-6; 9 bases line up with TRBD1. This receptor was obtained from a woman aged 80 or over with acute or convalescent COVID-19. The sample comprised peripheral blood. This chain's CDR3 is CASSYADRGGSPLHF. For the CDR3, the DNA is TGTGCCAGCAGTTACGCGGACAGGGGTGGATCACCCCTCCACTTT.